The clone carrying this T cell receptor beta chain was picked up one time. The antigen remains unidentified. The data are from a study of T cell responses to AZD1222 COVID-19 vaccine. Some clones are missing from TCRdb's copy, which holds only in-frame ones; the method was immunoSEQ multiplex PCR. The sample yields 95,000 to 110,000 clones, nearly 90% seen once. Second-dose intervals of approximately 4 or approximately 12 weeks were pooled. This CDR3 has 13 amino acids. Germline loops: CDR1 SGHAT, CDR2 FQNNGV. Between the trimmed V and J ends, which lost 1 base and 1 base, there was a span of 4 bases. Study results and caveats: Unmutated regions of variants are reportedly targeted by nearly half of spike-specific TCRs.

Here the sequenced sample was peripheral blood, taken 28 days after the second AZD1222 dose. The receptor's source is an adult who received the AZD1222 COVID-19 vaccine. This chain connects TRBV11-2 to TRBJ1-1; no clear D gene. The CDR3 sequence: CASSLVRNTEAFF. CDR3 in DNA: TGTGCCAGCAGCTTAGTTCGGAACACTGAAGCTTTCTTT.